This T cell receptor beta chain is drawn from a study of CD8 T cells in Susac syndrome. When the RNA was reverse transcribed, random hexamers were used with an input of about 0.5 to 1 ug. TCRdb fed the immunoSEQ multiplex PCR reads into MiXCR, producing one record per CDR3 protein. The data show under 55,000 distinct CDR3 sequences, with about 92% seen just once and 0.4% to 0.65% held by the top ten. The receptor's source is a human donor with multiple sclerosis. The sample comprised CD8+ T cells from PBMCs.

CDR3 region: CASSPPGASQDTQYF. CDR3 sequence (DNA): TGTGCCAGCAGCCCCCCTGGGGCCTCACAAGATACGCAGTATTTT. This rearrangement joins TRBV7-9 to TRBJ2-3; weak D call: TRBD1 (5 bases). The CDR3 has 15 residues. Per the germline V gene, CDR1 is SEHNR and CDR2 is FQNEAQ (reference sequence). Trimming shortened V by 5 bases and J by 5 bases, and 17 bases separated the two germline ends.